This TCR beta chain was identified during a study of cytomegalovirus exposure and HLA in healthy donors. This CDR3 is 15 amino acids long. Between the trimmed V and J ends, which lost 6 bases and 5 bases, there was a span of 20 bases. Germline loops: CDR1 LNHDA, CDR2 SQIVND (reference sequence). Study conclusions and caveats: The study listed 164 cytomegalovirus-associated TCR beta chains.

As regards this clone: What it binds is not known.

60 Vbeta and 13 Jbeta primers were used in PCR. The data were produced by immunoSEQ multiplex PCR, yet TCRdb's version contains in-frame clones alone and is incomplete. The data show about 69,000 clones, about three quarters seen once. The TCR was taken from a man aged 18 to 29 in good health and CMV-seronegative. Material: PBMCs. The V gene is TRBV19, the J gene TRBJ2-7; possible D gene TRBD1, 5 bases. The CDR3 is CASSITGKWSNEQYF. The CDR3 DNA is TGTGCCAGTAGCATAACAGGCAAATGGTCCAACGAGCAGTACTTC. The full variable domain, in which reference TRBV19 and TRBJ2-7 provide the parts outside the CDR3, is DGGITQSPKYLFRKEGQNVTLSCEQNLNHDAMYWYRQDPGQGLRLIYYSQIVNDFQKGDIAEGYSVSREKKESFPLTVTSAQKNPTAFYLCASSITGKWSNEQYFGPGTRLTVT.